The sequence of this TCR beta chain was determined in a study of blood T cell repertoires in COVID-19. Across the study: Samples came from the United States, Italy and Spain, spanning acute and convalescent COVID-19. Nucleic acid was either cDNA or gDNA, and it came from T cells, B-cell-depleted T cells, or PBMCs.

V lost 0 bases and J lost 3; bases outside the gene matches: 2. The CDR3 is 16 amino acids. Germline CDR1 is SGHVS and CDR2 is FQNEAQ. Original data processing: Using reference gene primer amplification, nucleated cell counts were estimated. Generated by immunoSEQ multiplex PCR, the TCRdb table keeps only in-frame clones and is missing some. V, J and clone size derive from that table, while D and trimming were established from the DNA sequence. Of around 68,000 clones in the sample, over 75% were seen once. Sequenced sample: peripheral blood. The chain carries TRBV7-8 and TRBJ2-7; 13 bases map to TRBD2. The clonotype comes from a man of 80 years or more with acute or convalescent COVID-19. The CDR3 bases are TGTGCCAGCAGCTTAGCGGGACTAGCGGGGCTCTACGAGCAGTACTTC. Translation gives CASSLAGLAGLYEQYF.